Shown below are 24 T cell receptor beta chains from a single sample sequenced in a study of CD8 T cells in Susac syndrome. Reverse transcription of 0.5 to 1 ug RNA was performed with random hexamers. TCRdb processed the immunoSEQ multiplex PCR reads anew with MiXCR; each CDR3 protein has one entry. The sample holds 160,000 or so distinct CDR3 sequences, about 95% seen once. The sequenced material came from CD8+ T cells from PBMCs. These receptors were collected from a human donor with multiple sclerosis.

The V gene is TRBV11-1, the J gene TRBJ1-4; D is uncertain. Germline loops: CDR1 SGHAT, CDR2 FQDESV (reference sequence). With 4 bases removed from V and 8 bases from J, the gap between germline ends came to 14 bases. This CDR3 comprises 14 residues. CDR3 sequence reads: CASSSSGTTEKLFF. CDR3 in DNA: TGTGCCAGCAGCTCCAGTGGAACAACGGAAAAACTGTTTTTT. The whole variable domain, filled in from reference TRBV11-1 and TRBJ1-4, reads EAEVAQSPRYKITEKSQAVAFWCDPISGHATLYWYRQILGQGPELLVQFQDESVVDDSQLPKDRFSAERLKGVDSTLKIQPAELGDSAMYLCASSSSGTTEKLFFGSGTQLSVL.

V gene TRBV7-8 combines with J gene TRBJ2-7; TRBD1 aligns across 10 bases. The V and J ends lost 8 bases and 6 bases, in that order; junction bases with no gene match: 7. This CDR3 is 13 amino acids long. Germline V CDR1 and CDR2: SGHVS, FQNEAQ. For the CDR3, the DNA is TGTGCCAGCGTACCCGGGACAGGGGTCGAGCAGTACTTC. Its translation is CASVPGTGVEQYF.

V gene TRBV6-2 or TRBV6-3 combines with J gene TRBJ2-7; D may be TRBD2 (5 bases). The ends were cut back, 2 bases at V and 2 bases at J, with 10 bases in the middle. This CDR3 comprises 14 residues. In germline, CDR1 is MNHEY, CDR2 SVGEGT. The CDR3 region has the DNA TGTGCCAGCAGTTACGCTGGGAGCCCCTACGAGCAGTACTTC. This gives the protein CASSYAGSPYEQYF.

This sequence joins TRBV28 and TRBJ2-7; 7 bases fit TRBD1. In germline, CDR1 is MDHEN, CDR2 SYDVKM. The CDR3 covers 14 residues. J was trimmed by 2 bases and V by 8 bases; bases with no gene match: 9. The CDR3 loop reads CASHSTGTAYEQYF. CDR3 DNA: TGTGCCAGCCATTCGACAGGGACGGCCTACGAGCAGTACTTC.

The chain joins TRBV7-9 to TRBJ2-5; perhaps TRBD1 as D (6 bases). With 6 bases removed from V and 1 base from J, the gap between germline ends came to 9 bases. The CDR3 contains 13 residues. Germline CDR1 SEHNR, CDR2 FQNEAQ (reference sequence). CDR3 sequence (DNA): TGTGCCAGCAGTACGGACAGCCAAGAGACCCAGTACTTC. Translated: CASSTDSQETQYF.

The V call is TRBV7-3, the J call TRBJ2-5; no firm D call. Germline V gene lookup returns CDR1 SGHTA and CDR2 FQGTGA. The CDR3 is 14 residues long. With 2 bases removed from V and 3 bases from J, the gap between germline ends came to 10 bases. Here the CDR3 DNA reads TGTGCCAGCAGCTTATCTGGCTCGGAAGAGACCCAGTACTTC. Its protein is CASSLSGSEETQYF. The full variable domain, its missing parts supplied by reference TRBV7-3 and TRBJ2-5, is GAGVSQTPSNKVTEKGKYVELRCDPISGHTALYWYRQSLGQGPEFLIYFQGTGAADDSGLPNDRFFAVRPEGSVSTLKIQRTERGDSAVYLCASSLSGSEETQYFGPGTRLLVL.

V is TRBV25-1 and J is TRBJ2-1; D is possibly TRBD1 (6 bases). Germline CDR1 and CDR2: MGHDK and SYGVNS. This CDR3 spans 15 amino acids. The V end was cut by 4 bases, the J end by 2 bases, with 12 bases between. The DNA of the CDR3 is TGTGCCAGCAGTGTCCAGACAGGAACCTACAATGAGCAGTTCTTC. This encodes CASSVQTGTYNEQFF.

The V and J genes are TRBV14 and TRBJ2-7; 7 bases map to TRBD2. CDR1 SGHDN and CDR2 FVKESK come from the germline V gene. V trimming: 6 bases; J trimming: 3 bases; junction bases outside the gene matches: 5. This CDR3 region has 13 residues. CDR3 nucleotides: TGTGCCAGCAGGGCGGCTAGCGGCTACGAGCAGTACTTC. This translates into CASRAASGYEQYF. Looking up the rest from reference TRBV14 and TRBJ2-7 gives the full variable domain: EAGVTQFPSHSVIEKGQTVTLRCDPISGHDNLYWYRRVMGKEIKFLLHFVKESKQDESGMPNNRFLAERTGGTYSTLKVQPAELEDSGVYFCASRAASGYEQYFGPGTRLTVT.

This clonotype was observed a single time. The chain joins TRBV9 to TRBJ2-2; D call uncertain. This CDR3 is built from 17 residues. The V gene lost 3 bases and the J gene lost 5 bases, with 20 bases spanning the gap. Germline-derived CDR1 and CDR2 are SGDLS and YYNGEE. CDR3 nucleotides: TGTGCCAGCAGCGATCGGGCAATTTTAGCAACTACCGGGGAGCTGTTTTTT. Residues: CASSDRAILATTGELFF.

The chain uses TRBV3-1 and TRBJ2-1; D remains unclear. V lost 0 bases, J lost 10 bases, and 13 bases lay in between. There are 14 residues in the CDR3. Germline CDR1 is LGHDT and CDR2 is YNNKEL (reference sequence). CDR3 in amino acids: CASSQESSPAEQFF. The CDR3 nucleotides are TGTGCCAGCAGCCAAGAGAGTTCGCCAGCGGAGCAGTTCTTC.

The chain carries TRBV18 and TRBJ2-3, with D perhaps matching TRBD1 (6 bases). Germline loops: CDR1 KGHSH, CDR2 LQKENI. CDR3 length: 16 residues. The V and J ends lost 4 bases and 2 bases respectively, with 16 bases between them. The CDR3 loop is CASSRPRPGATDTQYF. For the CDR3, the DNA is TGTGCCAGCTCACGTCCTCGTCCAGGGGCCACAGATACGCAGTATTTT.

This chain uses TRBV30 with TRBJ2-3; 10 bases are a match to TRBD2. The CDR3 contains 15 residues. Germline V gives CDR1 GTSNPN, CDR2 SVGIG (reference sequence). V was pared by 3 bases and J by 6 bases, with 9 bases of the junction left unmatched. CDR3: CAWSGAGGPWDTQYF. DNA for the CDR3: TGTGCCTGGAGCGGAGCGGGGGGGCCTTGGGATACGCAGTATTTT.

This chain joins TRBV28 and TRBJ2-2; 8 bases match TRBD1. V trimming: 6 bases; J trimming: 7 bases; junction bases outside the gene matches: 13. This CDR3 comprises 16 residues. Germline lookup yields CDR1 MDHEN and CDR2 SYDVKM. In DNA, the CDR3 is TGTGCCAGCAGCTCACAGGGGGTACGCCCCGGCGGGGAGCTGTTTTTT. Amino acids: CASSSQGVRPGGELFF. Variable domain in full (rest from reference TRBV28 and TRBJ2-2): DVKVTQSSRYLVKRTGEKVFLECVQDMDHENMFWYRQDPGLGLRLIYFSYDVKMKEKGDIPEGYSVSREKKERFSLILESASTNQTSMYLCASSSQGVRPGGELFFGEGSRLTVL.

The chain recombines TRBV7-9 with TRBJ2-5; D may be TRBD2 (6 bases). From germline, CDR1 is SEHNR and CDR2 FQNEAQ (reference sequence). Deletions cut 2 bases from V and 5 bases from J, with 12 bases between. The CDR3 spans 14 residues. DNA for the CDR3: TGTGCCAGCAGCTTACTGGAGGGTGGGGAGACCCAGTACTTC. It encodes CASSLLEGGETQYF. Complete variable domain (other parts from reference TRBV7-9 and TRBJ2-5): DTGVSQNPRHKITKRGQNVTFRCDPISEHNRLYWYRQTLGQGPEFLTYFQNEAQLEKSRLLSDRFSAERPKGSFSTLEIQRTEQGDSAMYLCASSLLEGGETQYFGPGTRLLVL.

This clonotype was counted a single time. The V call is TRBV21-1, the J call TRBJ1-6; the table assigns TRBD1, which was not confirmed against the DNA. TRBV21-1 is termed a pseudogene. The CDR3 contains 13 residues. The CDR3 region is CASSGQGVSPLHF. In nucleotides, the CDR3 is TGTGCCAGCAGCGGACAGGGGGTATCACCCCTCCACTTT.

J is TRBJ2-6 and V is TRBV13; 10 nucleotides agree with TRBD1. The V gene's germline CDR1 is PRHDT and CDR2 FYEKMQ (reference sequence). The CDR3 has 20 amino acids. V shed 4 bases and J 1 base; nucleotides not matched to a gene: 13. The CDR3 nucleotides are TGTGCCAGCAGCTCGAGCCCCAACCGGGACAGGGGATCTGGGGCCAACGTCCTGACTTTC. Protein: CASSSSPNRDRGSGANVLTF. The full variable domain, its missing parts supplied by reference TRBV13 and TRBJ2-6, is AAGVIQSPRHLIKEKRETATLKCYPIPRHDTVYWYQQGPGQDPQFLISFYEKMQSDKGSIPDRFSAQQFSDYHSELNMSSLELGDSALYFCASSSSPNRDRGSGANVLTFGAGSRLTVL.

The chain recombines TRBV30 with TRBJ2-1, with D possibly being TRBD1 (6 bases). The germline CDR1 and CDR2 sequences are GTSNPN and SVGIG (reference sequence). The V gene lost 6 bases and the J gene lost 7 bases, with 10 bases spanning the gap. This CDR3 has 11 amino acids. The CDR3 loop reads CACPRGNEQFF. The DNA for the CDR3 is TGTGCCTGTCCCAGGGGAAATGAGCAGTTCTTC.

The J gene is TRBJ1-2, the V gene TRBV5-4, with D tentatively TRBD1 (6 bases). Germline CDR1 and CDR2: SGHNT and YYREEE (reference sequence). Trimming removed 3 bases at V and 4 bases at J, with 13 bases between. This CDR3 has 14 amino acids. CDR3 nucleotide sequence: TGTGCCAGCAGCTCGCCAGGGGCAGGCTATGGCTACACCTTC. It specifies CASSSPGAGYGYTF. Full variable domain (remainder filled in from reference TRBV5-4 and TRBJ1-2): ETGVTQSPTHLIKTRGQQVTLRCSSQSGHNTVSWYQQALGQGPQFIFQYYREEENGRGNFPPRFSGLQFPNYSSELNVNALELDDSALYLCASSSPGAGYGYTFGSGTRLTVV.

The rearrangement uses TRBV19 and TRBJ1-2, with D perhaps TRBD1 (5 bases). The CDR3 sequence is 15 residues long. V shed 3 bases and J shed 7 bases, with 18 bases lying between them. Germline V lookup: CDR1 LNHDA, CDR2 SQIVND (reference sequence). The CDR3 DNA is TGTGCCAGTAGTATTTACGGGACCTCAACATCTGGCTACACCTTC. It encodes CASSIYGTSTSGYTF.

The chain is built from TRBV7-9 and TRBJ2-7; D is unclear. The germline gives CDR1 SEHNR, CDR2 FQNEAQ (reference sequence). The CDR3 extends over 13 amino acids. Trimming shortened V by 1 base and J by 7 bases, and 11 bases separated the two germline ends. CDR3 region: CASSLGADLEQYV. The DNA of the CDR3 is TGTGCCAGCAGCTTAGGGGCTGACTTGGAGCAGTACGTC.

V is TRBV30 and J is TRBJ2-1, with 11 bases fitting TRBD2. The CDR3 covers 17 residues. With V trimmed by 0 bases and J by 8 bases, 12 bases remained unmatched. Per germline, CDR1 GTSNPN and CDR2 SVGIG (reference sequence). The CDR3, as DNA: TGTGCCTGGAGTGTACTGGGGCTAGCGGGGGGTGGAGATGAGCAGTTCTTC. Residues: CAWSVLGLAGGGDEQFF.

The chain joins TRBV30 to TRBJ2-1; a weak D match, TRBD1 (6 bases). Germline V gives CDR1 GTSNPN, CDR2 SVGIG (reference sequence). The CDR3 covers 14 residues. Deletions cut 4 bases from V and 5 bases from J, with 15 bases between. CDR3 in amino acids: CAWIPGAVDNEQFF. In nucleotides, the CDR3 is TGTGCCTGGATCCCAGGGGCTGTCGACAATGAGCAGTTCTTC.

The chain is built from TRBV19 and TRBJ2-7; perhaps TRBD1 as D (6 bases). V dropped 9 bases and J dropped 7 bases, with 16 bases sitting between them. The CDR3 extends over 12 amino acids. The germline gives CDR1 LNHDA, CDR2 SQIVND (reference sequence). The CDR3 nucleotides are TGTGCCAGCCAGGGGCCGCGTGGGGAGCAGTACGTC. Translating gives CASQGPRGEQYV.

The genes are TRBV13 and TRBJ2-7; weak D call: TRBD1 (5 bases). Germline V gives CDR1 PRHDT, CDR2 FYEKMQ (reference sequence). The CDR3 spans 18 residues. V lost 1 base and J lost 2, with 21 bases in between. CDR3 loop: CASSLEGVGQGGPYEQYV. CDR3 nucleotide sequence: TGTGCCAGCAGCTTAGAAGGGGTAGGTCAGGGTGGCCCCTACGAGCAGTACGTC.